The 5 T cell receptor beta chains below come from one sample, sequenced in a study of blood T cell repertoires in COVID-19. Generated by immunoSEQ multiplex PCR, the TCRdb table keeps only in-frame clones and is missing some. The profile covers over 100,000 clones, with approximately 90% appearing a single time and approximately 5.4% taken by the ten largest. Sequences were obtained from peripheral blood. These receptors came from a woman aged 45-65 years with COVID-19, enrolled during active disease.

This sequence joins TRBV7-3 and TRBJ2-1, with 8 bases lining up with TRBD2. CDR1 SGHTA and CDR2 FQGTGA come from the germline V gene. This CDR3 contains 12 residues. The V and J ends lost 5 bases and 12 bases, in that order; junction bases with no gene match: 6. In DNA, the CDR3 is TGTGCCAGCAGCCTCGGAACTAGCGGGCAGTTCTTC. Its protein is CASSLGTSGQFF.

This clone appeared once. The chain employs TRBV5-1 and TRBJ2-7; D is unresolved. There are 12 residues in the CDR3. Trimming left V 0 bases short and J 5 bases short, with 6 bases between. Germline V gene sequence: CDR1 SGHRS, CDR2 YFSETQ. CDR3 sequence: CASSLVQNEQYF. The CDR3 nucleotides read TGCGCCAGCAGCTTGGTACAGAACGAGCAGTACTTC. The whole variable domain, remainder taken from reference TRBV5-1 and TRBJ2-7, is KAGVTQTPRYLIKTRGQQVTLSCSPISGHRSVSWYQQTPGQGLQFLFEYFSETQRNKGNFPGRFSGRQFSNSRSEMNVSTLELGDSALYLCASSLVQNEQYFGPGTRLTVT.

The CDR3 region has the DNA TGTGCCAGCAGTGAACAGACGGGGGGGTCTAATGAGCAGTTCTTC. Translated, it gives CASSEQTGGSNEQFF. The genes are TRBV6-1 and TRBJ2-1; TRBD2 agrees at 8 bases. CDR3 length: 15 amino acids. The trim removed 2 bases at V and 7 bases at J, leaving 7 bases unmatched. CDR1 and CDR2 (germline): MNHNS, SASEGT.

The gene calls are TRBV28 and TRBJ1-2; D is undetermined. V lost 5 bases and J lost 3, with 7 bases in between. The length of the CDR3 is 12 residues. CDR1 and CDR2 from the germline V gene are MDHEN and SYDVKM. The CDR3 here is CASSGPDYGYTF. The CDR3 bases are TGTGCCAGCAGTGGGCCAGACTATGGCTACACCTTC.

In nucleotides, the CDR3 is TGCGCCAGCAGCTCCCCTGGACAGGGGGCAGAGGAGACCCAGTACTTC. Its translation is CASSSPGQGAEETQYF. This chain links TRBV4-1 with TRBJ2-5; 11 bases align to TRBD1. V dropped 5 bases and J dropped 5; count of bases not matched to a gene: 10. The CDR3 length is 16 residues. Per the germline V gene, CDR1 is MGHRA and CDR2 is YSYEKL.